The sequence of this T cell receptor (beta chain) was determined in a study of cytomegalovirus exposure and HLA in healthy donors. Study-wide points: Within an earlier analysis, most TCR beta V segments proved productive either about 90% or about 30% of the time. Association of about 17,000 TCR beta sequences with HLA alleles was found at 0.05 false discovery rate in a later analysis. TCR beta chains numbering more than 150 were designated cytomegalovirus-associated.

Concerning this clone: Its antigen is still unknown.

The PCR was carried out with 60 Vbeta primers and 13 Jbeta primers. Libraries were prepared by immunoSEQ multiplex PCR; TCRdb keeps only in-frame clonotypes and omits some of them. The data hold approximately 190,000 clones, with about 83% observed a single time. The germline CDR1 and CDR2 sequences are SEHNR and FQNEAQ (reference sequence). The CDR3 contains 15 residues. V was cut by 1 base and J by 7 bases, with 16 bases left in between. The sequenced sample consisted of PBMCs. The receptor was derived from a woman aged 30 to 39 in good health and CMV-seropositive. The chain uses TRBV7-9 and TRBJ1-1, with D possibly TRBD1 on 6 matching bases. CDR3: CASSLVSGEGYEAFF. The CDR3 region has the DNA TGTGCCAGCAGCTTAGTATCAGGGGAGGGGTATGAAGCTTTCTTT.